These 7 T cell receptor beta chains were all obtained from the same sample, sequenced in a study of cytomegalovirus exposure and HLA in healthy donors. PCR was performed using 60 Vbeta and 13 Jbeta primers. Some clones are missing from TCRdb's copy, which holds only in-frame ones; the method was immunoSEQ multiplex PCR. The sample gives approximately 170,000 clones, roughly 79% of which show up once; around 1.5% is in the top ten. The sample consisted of PBMCs. All receptors come from a man in his forties in good health and CMV-seronegative.

The genes are TRBV5-4 and TRBJ2-3, with a possible D match to TRBD1 (6 bases). Looked up from germline, CDR1 is SGHNT and CDR2 is YYREEE (reference sequence). V was clipped by 0 bases and J by 6 bases, with 14 bases between them. The CDR3 is 15 residues long. DNA for the CDR3: TGTGCCAGCAGCTTGGCTGGGGGCCTAGTGGATACGCAGTATTTT. Translation gives CASSLAGGLVDTQYF. The full variable domain, completed using reference TRBV5-4 and TRBJ2-3, is ETGVTQSPTHLIKTRGQQVTLRCSSQSGHNTVSWYQQALGQGPQFIFQYYREEENGRGNFPPRFSGLQFPNYSSELNVNALELDDSALYLCASSLAGGLVDTQYFGPGTRLTVL.

The genes are TRBV6-5 and TRBJ1-1; D is perhaps TRBD1 (6 bases). Trimming pared 6 bases from V and 0 bases from J, leaving 14 bases between. This CDR3 region has 15 residues. Germline lookup yields CDR1 MNHEY and CDR2 SVGAGI. The CDR3 DNA sequence: TGTGCCAGCAGAATACCGGGACATCTGAACACTGAAGCTTTCTTT. This codes for CASRIPGHLNTEAFF.

V is TRBV6-1 and J is TRBJ1-5, with TRBD1 identical over 8 bases. The CDR3 runs 14 residues. Looked up from germline, CDR1 is MNHNS and CDR2 is SASEGT. With V trimmed by 1 base and J by 7 bases, 3 bases remained unmatched. DNA for the CDR3: TGTGCCAGCAGTGAAGGGGACAGGAGGCAGCCCCAGCATTTT. Its translation is CASSEGDRRQPQHF.

This clone was counted between two and nine times. The chain combines TRBV11-1 with TRBJ2-7; TRBD1 aligns across 10 bases. The CDR3 is made up of 13 amino acids. V lost 6 bases and J lost 5; bases outside the gene matches: 4. Germline-derived CDR1 and CDR2 are SGHAT and FQDESV (reference sequence). CDR3 residues: CASRGTGEDEQYV. The CDR3 DNA sequence: TGTGCCAGCAGGGGGACAGGGGAGGACGAGCAGTACGTC.

The chain carries TRBV7-8 and TRBJ1-1, with 7 bases identical to TRBD1. This CDR3 spans 13 amino acids. Germline V lookup: CDR1 SGHVS, CDR2 FQNEAQ. V gave up 2 bases and J gave up 4 bases; unmatched junction bases: 1. The CDR3 sequence: CASSLRGPTEAFF. CDR3 in DNA: TGTGCCAGCAGCTTAAGGGGGCCCACTGAAGCTTTCTTT.

V is TRBV7-2 and J is TRBJ1-3; D might be TRBD1 (5 bases). V was shortened by 0 bases and J by 4 bases, with 10 bases between the two germline ends. This CDR3 spans 15 amino acids. CDR1 is SGHTA and CDR2 is FQGNSA in the germline V gene. The CDR3 here is CASSLAAGKGNTIYF. CDR3 nucleotide sequence: TGTGCCAGCAGCTTAGCTGCAGGGAAGGGAAACACCATATATTTT.

The chain links TRBV9 to TRBJ2-7, with D uncertain. Trimming removed 3 bases from V and 0 bases from J, with 16 bases in between. CDR3 size: 16 residues. The germline gives CDR1 SGDLS, CDR2 YYNGEE. Here the CDR3 reads CASSGALGASSYEQYF. The CDR3 DNA is TGTGCCAGCAGCGGAGCCCTGGGCGCCAGCTCCTACGAGCAGTACTTC.